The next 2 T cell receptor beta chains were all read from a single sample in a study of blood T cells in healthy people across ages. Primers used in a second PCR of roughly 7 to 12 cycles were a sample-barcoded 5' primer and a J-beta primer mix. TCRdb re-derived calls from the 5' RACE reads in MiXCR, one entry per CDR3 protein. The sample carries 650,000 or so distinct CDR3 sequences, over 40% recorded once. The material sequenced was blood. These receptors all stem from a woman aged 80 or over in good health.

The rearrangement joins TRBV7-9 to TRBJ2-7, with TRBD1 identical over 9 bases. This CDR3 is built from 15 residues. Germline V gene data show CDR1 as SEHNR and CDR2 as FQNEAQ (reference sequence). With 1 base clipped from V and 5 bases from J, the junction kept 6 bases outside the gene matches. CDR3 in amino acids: CASSLVGTGSHEQYF. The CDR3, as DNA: TGTGCCAGCAGCTTAGTCGGGACAGGGTCCCACGAGCAGTACTTC.

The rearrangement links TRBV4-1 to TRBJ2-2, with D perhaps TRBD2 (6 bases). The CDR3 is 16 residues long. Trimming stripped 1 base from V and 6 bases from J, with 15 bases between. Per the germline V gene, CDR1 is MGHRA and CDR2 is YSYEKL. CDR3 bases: TGCGCCAGCAGCCAAGGTCAGGGCAGGGACTCCGGGGAGCTGTTTTTT. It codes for CASSQGQGRDSGELFF.